The clone carrying this T cell receptor beta chain was seen more than once but under ten times. Its antigen is not known. TCRdb re-analysed the 5' RACE reads in MiXCR, keeping a single row per CDR3 protein. The sample lists 230,000 or so distinct CDR3 sequences, around 8% occurring once. These data belong to a study of identical twins. The study's findings and limits: Models underestimated out-of-frame TCR alpha sharing in monozygotic twins. High-abundance cord blood beta clonotypes had fewer insertions; memory repertoires showed none.

Germline V gene sequence: CDR1 MNHEY, CDR2 SVGAGI. V shed 3 bases and J 2 bases; nucleotides not matched to a gene: 15. This CDR3 comprises 19 residues. The data were also submitted as part of a second study, on yellow fever vaccine responses in identical twins.

Sequenced material: CD8+ T cells sorted from blood. The chain combines TRBV6-5 with TRBJ2-2, with 7 positions matching TRBD2. The receptor's source is a woman aged 18-29 years in good health. CDR3 nucleotide sequence: TGTGCCAGCAGTTATCCCCTTCCACGGCTAGCGGTAAACACCGGGGAGCTGTTTTTT. The encoded protein is CASSYPLPRLAVNTGELFF.